This TCR beta chain originates from a study of T cells in Graves' hyperthyroidism and ophthalmopathy. This CDR3 has 13 residues. Trimming stripped 2 bases from V and 7 bases from J, with 14 bases between. Germline CDR1 and CDR2: DFQATT and SNEGSKA (reference sequence). Amplification of TCR beta CDR3 regions was performed using RNA transcripts as template. An initial round of RT-PCR targeting the TCR CDR3 relied on the HTBI primer set. Using its own MiXCR run on the multiplex PCR reads, TCRdb lists one record per CDR3 protein. The sample has around 620,000 distinct CDR3 sequences, 15% to 20% seen once.

This TCR was sampled from a woman in her thirties with Graves' hyperthyroidism. The sequenced sample was blood. The chain has TRBV20-1 and TRBJ1-1, with D hard to call. CDR3 nucleotides: TGCAGTGCTAGAATCACGGGCACAGATGAAGCTTTCTTT. Translation: CSARITGTDEAFF.